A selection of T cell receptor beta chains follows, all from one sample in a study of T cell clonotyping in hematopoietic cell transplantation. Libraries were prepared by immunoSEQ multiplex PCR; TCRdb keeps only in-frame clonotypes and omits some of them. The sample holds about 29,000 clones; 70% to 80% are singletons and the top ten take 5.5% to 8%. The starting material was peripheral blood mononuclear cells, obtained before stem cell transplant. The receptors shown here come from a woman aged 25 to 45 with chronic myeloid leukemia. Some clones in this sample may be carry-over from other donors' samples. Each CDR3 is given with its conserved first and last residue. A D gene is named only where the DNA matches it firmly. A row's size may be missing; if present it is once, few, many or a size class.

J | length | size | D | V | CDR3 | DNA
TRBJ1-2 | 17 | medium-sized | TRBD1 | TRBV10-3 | CAINQREGASRDYGYTF | TGTGCCATCAACCAAAGAGAGGGGGCTAGCAGGGACTATGGCTACACCTTC
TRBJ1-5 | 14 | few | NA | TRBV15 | CATGGRGGYQPQHF | TGTGCCACCGGGGGCAGGGGTGGATATCAGCCCCAGCATTTT
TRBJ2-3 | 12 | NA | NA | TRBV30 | CAWSPGSDTQYF | TGTGCCTGGAGTCCGGGCTCAGATACGCAGTATTTT
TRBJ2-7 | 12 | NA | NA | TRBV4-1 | CASSQAGLEQYF | TGCGCCAGCAGCCAAGCTGGCCTCGAGCAGTACTTC
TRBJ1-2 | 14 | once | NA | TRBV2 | CASSERGGSYGYTF | TGTGCCAGCAGTGAGCGGGGCGGAAGCTATGGCTACACCTTC
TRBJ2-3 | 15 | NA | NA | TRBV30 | CAWTGSVLGTDTQYF | TGTGCCTGGACCGGATCGGTCCTGGGCACAGATACGCAGTATTTT
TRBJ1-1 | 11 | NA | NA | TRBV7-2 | CASSFRAEAFF | TGTGCCAGCAGCTTCAGGGCTGAAGCTTTCTTT
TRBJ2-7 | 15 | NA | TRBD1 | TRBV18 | CASSPVPDRVYEQYF | TGTGCCAGCTCCCCCGTCCCAGACAGGGTCTACGAGCAGTACTTC
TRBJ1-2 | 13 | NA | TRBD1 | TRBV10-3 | CAISDNTGVGYTF | TGTGCCATCAGTGATAACACAGGGGTTGGCTACACCTTC
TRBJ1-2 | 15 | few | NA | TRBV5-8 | CASSLDRQGRDGYTF | TGTGCCAGCAGCTTGGATCGCCAGGGACGCGATGGCTACACCTTC
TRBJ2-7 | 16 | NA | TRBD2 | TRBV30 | CAWSPATSFQGYEQYF | TGTGCCTGGAGTCCCGCGACTAGCTTCCAAGGCTACGAGCAGTACTTC
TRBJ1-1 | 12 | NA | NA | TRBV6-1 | CASSVGAVEAFF | TGTGCCAGCAGTGTTGGTGCAGTAGAAGCTTTCTTT
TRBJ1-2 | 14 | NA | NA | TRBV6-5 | CASSYGTGWNGYTF | TGTGCCAGCAGTTACGGAACAGGGTGGAATGGCTACACCTTC
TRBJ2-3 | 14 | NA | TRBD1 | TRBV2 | CASRTGGSTDTQYF | TGTGCCAGCAGAACAGGGGGATCAACAGATACGCAGTATTTT
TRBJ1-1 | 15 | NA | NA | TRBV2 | CASSATRMGSTEAFF | TGTGCCAGCAGTGCGACAAGGATGGGGAGCACTGAAGCTTTCTTT
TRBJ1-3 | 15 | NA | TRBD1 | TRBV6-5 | CASRESRGQGNTIYF | TGTGCCAGCAGAGAAAGCAGGGGGCAAGGAAACACCATATATTTT
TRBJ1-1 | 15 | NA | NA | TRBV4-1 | CASSQDSGKNTEAFF | TGCGCCAGCAGCCAAGATTCAGGGAAGAACACTGAAGCTTTCTTT
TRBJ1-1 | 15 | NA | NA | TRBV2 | CATQGQGNMNTEAFF | TGTGCCACCCAAGGCCAGGGTAATATGAACACTGAAGCTTTCTTT
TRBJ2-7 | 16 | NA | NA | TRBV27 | CASSSTLTAVKHEQYF | TGTGCCAGCAGTTCAACCTTGACAGCGGTCAAGCACGAGCAGTACTTC
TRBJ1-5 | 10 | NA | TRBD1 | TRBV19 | CASGQGEKHF | TGTGCCAGTGGTCAGGGGGAGAAGCATTTT
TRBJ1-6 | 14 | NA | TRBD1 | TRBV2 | CASSPTGPNSPLHF | TGTGCCAGCAGTCCGACAGGGCCAAATTCGCCCCTCCACTTT
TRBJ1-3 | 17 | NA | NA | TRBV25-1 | CASSAASGAAAGNTIYF | TGTGCCAGCAGTGCCGCCTCAGGGGCAGCGGCGGGAAACACCATATATTTT
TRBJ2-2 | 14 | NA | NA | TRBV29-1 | CSVLDGTNTGELFF | TGCAGCGTCCTGGACGGGACGAACACCGGGGAGCTGTTTTTT
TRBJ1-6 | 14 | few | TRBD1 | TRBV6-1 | CASSSGTDYSPLHF | TGTGCCAGCAGTTCCGGGACAGACTATTCACCCCTCCACTTT